This passage covers 14 T cell receptor beta chains from one sample sequenced in a study of ipilimumab plus nivolumab after autologous stem cell transplantation. The protocol was immunoSEQ multiplex PCR, while the TCRdb copy is restricted to in-frame clones and leaves out a portion. Here the sample spans some 25,000 clones, 70% to 90% being singletons. The sample in question was PBMCs, obtained in a trial of ipilimumab plus nivolumab as post-transplant consolidation. The receptors come from a male donor with diffuse large B-cell lymphoma.

The rearrangement joins TRBV9 to TRBJ1-3; the D is unclear. Germline V gene data show CDR1 as SGDLS and CDR2 as YYNGEE. The V gene lost 3 bases and the J gene lost 1 base, with 8 bases spanning the gap. The CDR3 has 14 residues. DNA for the CDR3: TGTGCCAGCAGCGGGGATCTTTCTGGAAACACCATATATTTT. Translated, it gives CASSGDLSGNTIYF. The entire variable domain, with the rest obtained from reference TRBV9 and TRBJ1-3, is as follows: DSGVTQTPKHLITATGQRVTLRCSPRSGDLSVYWYQQSLDQGLQFLIQYYNGEERAKGNILERFSAQQFPDLHSELNLSSLELGDSALYFCASSGDLSGNTIYFGEGSWLTVV.

V is TRBV7-2 and J is TRBJ1-2; the D is unclear. The V end was cut by 5 bases, the J end by 2 bases, with 12 bases between. Germline CDR1 is SGHTA and CDR2 is FQGNSA. The CDR3 covers 14 residues. The CDR3 is CASSPEPGNYGYTF. The CDR3 DNA reads as TGTGCCAGCAGCCCTGAACCGGGGAACTATGGCTACACCTTC. Together with reference TRBV7-2 and TRBJ1-2, the CDR3 gives the full variable domain: GAGVSQSPSNKVTEKGKDVELRCDPISGHTALYWYRQSLGQGLEFLIYFQGNSAPDKSGLPSDRFSAERTGGSVSTLTIQRTQQEDSAVYLCASSPEPGNYGYTFGSGTRLTVV.

As DNA, the CDR3 is TGTGCCAGCAGCTTAGCTCTGGTCGGACAGGGGAGTAATGAGCAGTTCTTC. Protein product: CASSLALVGQGSNEQFF. The chain combines TRBV11-2 with TRBJ2-1, with 9 positions matching TRBD1. The CDR3 sequence is 17 residues long. V lost 1 base to trimming and J lost 7 bases; unmatched junction nucleotides: 11. Germline CDR1 and CDR2: SGHAT and FQNNGV.

This clone was seen only a few times. The chain joins TRBV7-8 to TRBJ1-1; TRBD1 aligns across 8 bases. The junction had 9 bases not matched to a gene; V was cut back by 5 bases and J by 1 base. The CDR3 consists of 16 residues. In germline, CDR1 is SGHVS, CDR2 FQNEAQ. The CDR3 bases are TGTGCCAGCAGCCAAGGACAGGGTCGAGGGAACACTGAAGCTTTCTTT. This sequence encodes CASSQGQGRGNTEAFF. Full variable domain (outside the CDR3, taken from reference TRBV7-8 and TRBJ1-1): GAGVSQSPRYKVAKRGQDVALRCDPISGHVSLFWYQQALGQGPEFLTYFQNEAQLDKSGLPSDRFFAERPEGSVSTLKIQRTQQEDSAVYLCASSQGQGRGNTEAFFGQGTRLTVV.

The chain carries TRBV29-1 and TRBJ1-1; tentatively, D is TRBD1 (5 bases). This CDR3 has 12 amino acids. Germline V gene sequence: CDR1 SQVTM, CDR2 ANQGSEA. V was shortened by 7 bases and J by 1 base, with 10 bases between the two germline ends. CDR3 sequence reads: CSARQTNTEAFF. The CDR3 DNA sequence: TGCAGCGCAAGACAGACGAACACTGAAGCTTTCTTT.

The V call is TRBV5-1, the J call TRBJ1-1; D gene ambiguous. CDR1 is SGHRS and CDR2 is YFSETQ in the germline V gene. V was clipped by 4 bases and J by 3 bases, with 16 bases between them. The CDR3 is made up of 15 amino acids. The CDR3 is CASSPTPRLDTEAFF. CDR3 nucleotides: TGCGCCAGCAGCCCCACCCCTCGGCTCGACACTGAAGCTTTCTTT.

The chain joins TRBV2 to TRBJ2-5; the match to TRBD2 covers 10 bases. Trimming cost V 4 bases and J 1 base; bases outside gene matches: 6. The CDR3 length is 16 residues. CDR1 and CDR2 (germline): SNHLY, FYNNEI. CDR3 coding DNA: TGTGCCAGCAGTGCGTCACTAGCGGGGAGCCAAGAGACCCAGTACTTC. Residues: CASSASLAGSQETQYF.

The CDR3: CASSQQGSATDTQYF. The CDR3 coding sequence is TGTGCCAGCAGCCAACAGGGATCAGCCACAGATACGCAGTATTTT. This sequence joins TRBV7-2 and TRBJ2-3; D perhaps matches TRBD1 (6 bases). The germline V gene has CDR1 SGHTA and CDR2 FQGNSA. Trimming took off 5 bases at V and 2 bases at J, with 14 bases between the two ends. The CDR3 is 15 residues long.

V usage is TRBV5-8 and J usage is TRBJ2-5, with 7 bases lining up with TRBD1. CDR1 and CDR2 (germline): SGHTS, YDEGEE. With 3 bases clipped from V and 3 bases from J, the junction kept 8 bases outside the gene matches. The CDR3 covers 15 residues. CDR3 DNA sequence: TGTGCCAGCAGCTCCCAGGACAGGTTGGAAGAGACCCAGTACTTC. Protein: CASSSQDRLEETQYF. Looking up the rest from reference TRBV5-8 and TRBJ2-5 gives the full variable domain: EAGVTQSPTHLIKTRGQQATLRCSPISGHTSVYWYQQALGLGLQFLLWYDEGEERNRGNFPPRFSGRQFPNYSSELNVNALELEDSALYLCASSSQDRLEETQYFGPGTRLLVL.

In nucleotides, the CDR3 is TGTGCCAGCAGCTTCCGGGACAGGGGGGGAGTTTTCTTT. Its protein is CASSFRDRGGVFF. V and J are TRBV5-6 and TRBJ1-1, with 11 bases lining up with TRBD1. The V gene end was trimmed by 2 bases and the J gene end by 13 bases; junction bases not matched to a gene: 7. CDR1 and CDR2 (germline): SGHDT, YYEEEE. This CDR3 has 13 residues.

This chain connects TRBV7-2 to TRBJ2-5; D is uncertain. CDR1 is SGHTA, CDR2 FQGNSA, per germline. With 5 bases removed from V and 5 bases from J, the gap between germline ends came to 15 bases. There are 14 residues in the CDR3. The CDR3 nucleotides read TGTGCCAGCAGCCTCGGGTGGGTGACGGAGACCCAGTACTTC. This codes for CASSLGWVTETQYF.

The J gene is TRBJ2-5, the V gene TRBV7-9; tentatively, D is TRBD1 or TRBD2 (5 bases each). The CDR3 spans 12 residues. Trimming shortened V by 1 base and J by 11 bases, and 11 bases separated the two germline ends. Germline V CDR1 and CDR2: SEHNR, FQNEAQ (reference sequence). CDR3 region: CASSLEVGEQYF. The CDR3 region has the DNA TGTGCCAGCAGCTTAGAGGTAGGGGAGCAGTACTTC.

The genes are TRBV9 and TRBJ2-2; D is perhaps TRBD1 (6 bases). Germline lookup yields CDR1 SGDLS and CDR2 YYNGEE. V was pared by 4 bases and J by 4 bases, with 20 bases between. This CDR3 is 17 amino acids long. CDR3 sequence: CASSTRGDTHFTGELFF. CDR3 bases: TGTGCCAGCAGCACAAGAGGGGACACGCACTTCACCGGGGAGCTGTTTTTT.

This rearrangement joins TRBV5-1 to TRBJ1-2; possibly TRBD1 for D (5 bases). CDR1 is SGHRS, CDR2 YFSETQ, per germline. This CDR3 contains 13 residues. The V gene lost 4 bases and the J gene lost 6 bases, with 13 bases spanning the gap. The CDR3 sequence is CASSAQGGNGYTF. The CDR3 DNA is TGCGCCAGCAGCGCTCAGGGAGGTAATGGCTACACCTTC.